This TCR beta chain was identified in a study of blood T cells in healthy people across ages. Study observations and caveats: What prevented conclusive comparison of naive and antigen-experienced cells was that PBMCs were unsorted.

The ends lost 7 bases at V and 0 bases at J; junction bases unmatched: 8. From germline, CDR1 is DFQATT and CDR2 SNEGSKA (reference sequence). The length of the CDR3 is 16 residues. Every donor gave roughly 9.2 milliliters of peripheral blood. Isolating PBMCs gave at least 6 million of these cells per sample. Turning to this clonotype: What it binds is unknown.

Primed by a sample-barcoded 5' primer and a J-beta primer mix, a second PCR proceeded for 7 to 11 cycles. TCRdb called the 5' RACE reads again in MiXCR, with one record for every CDR3 protein. The table shows about 1.4 million distinct CDR3 sequences, with 55% to 75% occurring only once. The sequencing sample was made of blood. The receptor was isolated from a man in his late teens or twenties in good health. V is TRBV20-1 and J is TRBJ2-6; TRBD1 aligns across 8 bases. This CDR3 is CSGVGTGLSGANVLTF. CDR3 nucleotide sequence: TGCAGTGGGGTCGGGACAGGCCTCTCTGGGGCCAACGTCCTGACTTTC.